Listed here are 17 T cell receptor beta chains from one sample, sequenced in a study of radiotherapy plus CTLA-4 blockade in lung cancer. TCRdb keeps only in-frame clones here, not all; method: immunoSEQ multiplex PCR. This table has about 93,000 clones, approximately 86% appearing once. The source was peripheral blood, collected from a patient treated with radiotherapy plus ipilimumab. The receptors originated from a human donor with non-small cell lung cancer that progressed on radiotherapy plus ipilimumab.

The rearrangement links TRBV5-1 to TRBJ1-2; 9 bases align to TRBD1. The ends lost 4 bases at V and 2 bases at J; junction bases unmatched: 3. The CDR3 is 14 amino acids. Germline V gene sequence: CDR1 SGHRS, CDR2 YFSETQ. DNA for the CDR3: TGCGCCAGCAGCAGGGACAGGGCAAACTATGGCTACACCTTC. Encoded protein: CASSRDRANYGYTF.

The V gene is TRBV19, the J gene TRBJ2-3; D may match TRBD1 or TRBD2 (5 bases each). The CDR3 extends over 15 amino acids. Trimming shortened V by 5 bases and J by 3 bases, and 15 bases separated the two germline ends. Germline CDR1 is LNHDA and CDR2 is SQIVND (reference sequence). CDR3 region: CASSGFRGATDTQYF. The CDR3, as DNA: TGTGCCAGTAGTGGGTTTCGGGGCGCGACAGATACGCAGTATTTT.

The genes are TRBV16 and TRBJ2-3; D is ambiguous. The germline V gene has CDR1 KGHSY and CDR2 FQNENV. The CDR3 consists of 14 residues. Trimming took 4 bases from V and 3 from J, leaving 11 bases between them. CDR3: CASSPRRRTDTQYF. CDR3 nucleotide sequence: TGTGCCAGCAGCCCTCGGCGAAGGACAGATACGCAGTATTTT. The variable domain in full, with the rest retrieved from reference TRBV16 and TRBJ2-3, is GEEVAQTPKHLVRGEGQKAKLYCAPIKGHSYVFWYQQVLKNEFKFLISFQNENVFDETGMPKERFSAKCLPNSPCSLEIQATKLEDSAVYFCASSPRRRTDTQYFGPGTRLTVL.

J is TRBJ2-5 and V is TRBV12-5; 11 nucleotides line up with TRBD2. CDR3 length: 16 amino acids. Germline V CDR1 and CDR2: LGHNT, FRNRAP. The J segment lost 2 bases and the V segment lost 3 bases, leaving 5 bases of the junction unmatched. The DNA of the CDR3 is TGTGCTAGTGGTTTCGGGACTAGCGGAACACAAGAGACCCAGTACTTC. It specifies CASGFGTSGTQETQYF.

This chain joins TRBV5-6 and TRBJ1-2; 7 positions match TRBD1. The CDR3 spans 14 residues. The germline gives CDR1 SGHDT, CDR2 YYEEEE. The V and J ends lost 1 base and 6 bases, in that order; junction bases with no gene match: 6. CDR3 amino acids: CASSLLTGVNGYTF. DNA for the CDR3: TGTGCCAGCAGCTTGTTAACAGGGGTAAATGGCTACACCTTC.

The V gene is TRBV7-9, the J gene TRBJ2-5, with 8 bases aligning to TRBD1. The CDR3 consists of 15 residues. Germline V gene data show CDR1 as SEHNR and CDR2 as FQNEAQ (reference sequence). With 7 bases clipped from V and 9 bases from J, the junction kept 16 bases outside the gene matches. As DNA, the CDR3 is TGTGCCAGCACCTTCCAGACAGGGGCCGTGGGGTCCCAGTACTTC. Residues: CASTFQTGAVGSQYF.

The chain employs TRBV19 and TRBJ1-1, with D unclear. The V gene's germline CDR1 is LNHDA and CDR2 SQIVND (reference sequence). Trimming left V 5 bases short and J 1 base short, with 14 bases between. This CDR3 is built from 15 residues. This chain's CDR3 is CASSPRVGGNTEAFF. The CDR3 DNA sequence: TGTGCCAGTAGTCCTAGGGTCGGAGGGAACACTGAAGCTTTCTTT.

The rearrangement uses TRBV2 and TRBJ1-5, with D maybe TRBD1 (6 bases). V lost 6 bases and J lost 3, with 12 bases in between. This CDR3 has 14 amino acids. Per germline, CDR1 SNHLY and CDR2 FYNNEI. In DNA, the CDR3 is TGTGCCAGCAGGGGGGCAGGAGTCAATCAGCCCCAGCATTTT. Amino acids: CASRGAGVNQPQHF.

About this clone: One end of the junction is discordant with germline, which a read error may explain. This rearrangement joins TRBV5-4 to TRBJ1-2; no reliable D call. The CDR3 loop spans 14 amino acids. Germline assignment: CDR1 SGHNT and CDR2 YYREEE (reference sequence). CDR3 region: CASSLGQPHYDYTF. The CDR3, as DNA: TGTGCCAGCAGCTTGGGGCAGCCCCACTATGACTACACCTTC.

The chain uses TRBV5-6 and TRBJ2-1; possibly TRBD1 or TRBD2 for D (5 bases each). The CDR3 runs to 16 residues. V was pared by 4 bases and J by 2 bases, with 16 bases between. Germline-derived CDR1 and CDR2 are SGHDT and YYEEEE. The CDR3 DNA reads TGTGCCAGCAGCCGGTTGAGGGGAGAAACCTACAATGAGCAGTTCTTC. This sequence encodes CASSRLRGETYNEQFF.

The V gene is TRBV18, the J gene TRBJ2-7, with D possibly called TRBD1 or TRBD2 (6 bases each). CDR3 length: 16 amino acids. Germline V CDR1 and CDR2: KGHSH, LQKENI. Between the trimmed V and J ends, which lost 0 bases and 3 bases, there was a span of 15 bases. The CDR3 protein is CASSPPFRGGVYEQYF. In DNA form, the CDR3 reads TGTGCCAGCTCACCACCGTTCAGGGGAGGAGTCTACGAGCAGTACTTC.

The chain couples TRBV4-1 to TRBJ2-3, with 12 bases identical to TRBD2. This CDR3 is 19 amino acids long. Germline loops: CDR1 MGHRA, CDR2 YSYEKL. V dropped 0 bases and J dropped 5; count of bases not matched to a gene: 12. CDR3 DNA: TGCGCCAGCAGCCAAGATAGGCTAGCGGGAGGGTTCAATGGAGATACGCAGTATTTT. It yields the protein CASSQDRLAGGFNGDTQYF.

This clone was counted once. The J gene is TRBJ2-5, the V gene TRBV4-2; 11 bases agree with TRBD2. There are 16 residues in the CDR3. CDR1 and CDR2 from the germline V gene are LGHNA and YNFKEQ. The ends lost 4 bases at V and 3 bases at J; junction bases unmatched: 7. CDR3 amino acids: CASSLLSGRAEETQYF. Written as DNA, the CDR3 is TGTGCCAGCAGCCTCCTTAGCGGGAGGGCCGAAGAGACCCAGTACTTC.

The chain carries TRBV7-2 and TRBJ2-6; no definite D call. Germline V gene sequence: CDR1 SGHTA, CDR2 FQGNSA. V shed 2 bases and J shed 0 bases, with 17 bases lying between them. CDR3 length: 19 amino acids. The CDR3 here is CASSLFAPMGISGANVLTF. Written as DNA, the CDR3 is TGTGCCAGCAGCTTATTTGCCCCCATGGGGATCTCTGGGGCCAACGTCCTGACTTTC.

V is TRBV5-1 and J is TRBJ2-7, with TRBD1 identical over 11 bases. V was pared by 4 bases and J by 4 bases, with 7 bases of the junction left unmatched. CDR3 size: 15 residues. CDR1 and CDR2 from the germline V gene are SGHRS and YFSETQ. The CDR3 here is CASSPSGQGVYEQYF. The CDR3 DNA follows: TGCGCCAGCAGCCCATCGGGACAGGGGGTTTACGAGCAGTACTTC.

This clone has only a few counts. This chain links TRBV9 with TRBJ2-7, with TRBD1 matching over 7 bases. This CDR3 comprises 15 residues. The V gene's germline CDR1 is SGDLS and CDR2 YYNGEE. Trimming cost V 8 bases and J 3 bases; bases outside gene matches: 14. CDR3 amino acids: CASSLGGSRVYEQYF. CDR3 DNA sequence: TGTGCCAGTTCCTTAGGGGGCAGTAGGGTCTACGAGCAGTACTTC.

V gene TRBV7-8 combines with J gene TRBJ2-3; tentative D call: TRBD2 (6 bases). The CDR3 covers 14 residues. Trimming removed 1 base from V and 6 bases from J, with 11 bases in between. CDR1 and CDR2 (germline): SGHVS, FQNEAQ. CDR3 amino acids: CASSLVGGWDTQYF. The CDR3 nucleotides are TGTGCCAGCAGCTTAGTTGGGGGGTGGGATACGCAGTATTTT.